Each of the 7 T cell receptor beta chains below was sequenced from the same sample in a study of chemoradiotherapy in HPV16-positive cancers. Profiled with immunoSEQ multiplex PCR; TCRdb holds only in-frame clones, not every one. There are roughly 5,300 clones in the sample; roughly 70% occur only once, and 12% lies in the top ten. The sample here was tumor tissue, taken from a patient who underwent chemoradiotherapy. The receptors stem from a human donor with HPV-associated anogenital cancer.

J is TRBJ1-3 and V is TRBV5-6; no clear D. Per the germline V gene, CDR1 is SGHDT and CDR2 is YYEEEE. V lost 2 bases, J lost 0 bases, and 6 bases lay in between. The CDR3 loop spans 14 amino acids. Written as DNA, the CDR3 is TGTGCCAGCAGCTTCCTGTACTCTGGAAACACCATATATTTT. This encodes CASSFLYSGNTIYF.

The chain joins TRBV11-2 to TRBJ2-7, with D possibly being TRBD1 (6 bases). This CDR3 has 15 residues. V was clipped by 5 bases and J by 2 bases, with 16 bases between them. Germline V gene lookup returns CDR1 SGHAT and CDR2 FQNNGV. The CDR3 DNA reads as TGTGCCAGCAGCCCTGAGTACAGGGAAGCCTACGAGCAGTACTTC. This translates into CASSPEYREAYEQYF.

The chain is built from TRBV7-8 and TRBJ2-3; D is unresolved. The V end was cut by 6 bases, the J end by 12 bases, with 16 bases between. From germline, CDR1 is SGHVS and CDR2 FQNEAQ. This CDR3 spans 12 amino acids. The CDR3 nucleotides read TGTGCCAGCAGTCCTAATTGGGGTACTCAGTATTTT. Protein sequence: CASSPNWGTQYF.

The chain links TRBV9 to TRBJ2-2, with 12 bases identical to TRBD2. J lost 7 bases, V lost 3 bases, and 7 bases had no gene match. The CDR3 is 16 amino acids. Germline CDR1 reads SGDLS; CDR2 reads YYNGEE. CDR3 bases: TGTGCCAGCAGCGCCTCTAGCGGGAGGGCCTACGGGGAGCTGTTTTTT. Translated, it gives CASSASSGRAYGELFF.

With regard to this clone: The sample has other DNA sequences that encode this CDR3 too. The chain carries TRBV27 and TRBJ1-3, with 10 bases that match TRBD1. Germline V lookup: CDR1 MNHEY, CDR2 SMNVEV (reference sequence). Trimming cost V 4 bases and J 2 bases; bases outside gene matches: 8. This CDR3 spans 17 amino acids. This chain's CDR3 is CASSSSTGGPAGNTIYF. CDR3 coding DNA: TGTGCCAGCAGTTCCTCGACAGGGGGCCCGGCTGGAAACACCATATATTTT.

The gene calls are TRBV6-1 and TRBJ1-2; no clear D gene. The germline gives CDR1 MNHNS, CDR2 SASEGT. This CDR3 comprises 11 residues. V was shortened by 3 bases and J by 8 bases, with 7 bases between the two germline ends. CDR3 nucleotide sequence: TGTGCCAGCAGTGAGGTCGGCGGCTACACCTTC. It yields the protein CASSEVGGYTF.

The chain has TRBV28 and TRBJ2-5; D unresolved. The V gene's germline CDR1 is MDHEN and CDR2 SYDVKM. Trimming removed 8 bases at V and 5 bases at J, with 15 bases between. The CDR3 length is 13 residues. The CDR3 DNA is TGTGCCAGCCCCCCCCCGGAGAGGGAGACCCAGTACTTC. Translated, it gives CASPPPERETQYF. Drawing the rest from reference TRBV28 and TRBJ2-5, the complete variable domain is DVKVTQSSRYLVKRTGEKVFLECVQDMDHENMFWYRQDPGLGLRLIYFSYDVKMKEKGDIPEGYSVSREKKERFSLILESASTNQTSMYLCASPPPERETQYFGPGTRLLVL.